This is a list of T cell receptor beta chains from one sample in a study of T cells in Graves' hyperthyroidism and ophthalmopathy. TCRdb recomputed calls from the multiplex PCR reads with MiXCR, one row per CDR3 protein. The data contain roughly 630,000 distinct CDR3 sequences, 15% to 19% of them singletons. The sample was blood. Receptor source: a woman aged 25 to 45 with Graves' hyperthyroidism. Both conserved end residues are part of each CDR3. Clone size is stated in some rows and not others, as once, few, many or a class when expanded.

TRBJ1-4 16 many TRBV30 CAWSVGRQGGDEKLFF
TRBJ2-1 15 . TRBV25-1 CASSGTVVSYNEQFF
TRBJ1-2 15 many TRBV24-1 CATSDPMTGLDGYTF
TRBJ1-4 17 few TRBV27 CASSPGQGTEYNEKLFF
TRBJ2-1 17 many TRBV7-9 CASSLKSSGNSYNEQFF
TRBJ1-1 15 many TRBV9 CASSLGTGMNTEAFF
TRBJ2-1 14 many TRBV29-1 CSVAGLAGYNEQFF
TRBJ2-7 17 many TRBV6-1 CASSEALGGLTSYEQYF
TRBJ2-1 12 . TRBV30 CAWGARGNEQSF
TRBJ2-1 16 many TRBV20-1 CSAPLTGSREHNEQFF
TRBJ2-1 16 many TRBV11-2 CASTRNRGPGNAEQFF
TRBJ2-3 15 many TRBV6-2/TRBV6-3 CASSYDRAGEDTQYF
TRBJ2-7 15 few TRBV5-1 CASSADRAGGNEQYF
TRBJ2-7 15 . TRBV29-1 CSVEPLAGTTYEQYF
TRBJ2-2 12 . TRBV29-1 CSVVSPTGELFF
TRBJ2-3 13 few TRBV19 CASSRRDTDTQYF
TRBJ1-2 14 . TRBV4-2 CASSLQGASYGYTF
TRBJ2-2 12 few TRBV19 CASSRQSGELFF
TRBJ2-7 14 few TRBV10-2 CASSEPGITYEQYF
TRBJ1-3 19 few TRBV7-2 CASSSFPASGLGSGNTIYF
TRBJ1-5 15 many TRBV6-6 CASSYLRDSNQPQHF
TRBJ2-1 17 . TRBV11-2 CASSLGRLRLAANEQFF
TRBJ2-6 13 many TRBV20-1 CSATGVGANVLTF
TRBJ1-5 13 many TRBV30 CAWSASGDQPQHF
TRBJ2-7 13 . TRBV7-2 CASSLWPLYEQYF